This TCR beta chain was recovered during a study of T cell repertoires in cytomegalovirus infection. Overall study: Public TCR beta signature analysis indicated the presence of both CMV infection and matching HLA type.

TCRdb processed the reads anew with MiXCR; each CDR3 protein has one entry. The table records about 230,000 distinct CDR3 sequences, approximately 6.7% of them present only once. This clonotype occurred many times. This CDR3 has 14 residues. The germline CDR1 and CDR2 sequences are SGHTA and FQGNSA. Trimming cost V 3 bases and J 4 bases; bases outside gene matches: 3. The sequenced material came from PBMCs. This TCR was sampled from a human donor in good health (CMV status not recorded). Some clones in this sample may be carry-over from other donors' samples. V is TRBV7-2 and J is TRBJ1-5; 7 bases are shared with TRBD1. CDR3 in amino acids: CASSFRDRNQPQHF. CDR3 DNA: TGTGCCAGCAGCTTTAGGGACAGAAATCAGCCCCAGCATTTT.